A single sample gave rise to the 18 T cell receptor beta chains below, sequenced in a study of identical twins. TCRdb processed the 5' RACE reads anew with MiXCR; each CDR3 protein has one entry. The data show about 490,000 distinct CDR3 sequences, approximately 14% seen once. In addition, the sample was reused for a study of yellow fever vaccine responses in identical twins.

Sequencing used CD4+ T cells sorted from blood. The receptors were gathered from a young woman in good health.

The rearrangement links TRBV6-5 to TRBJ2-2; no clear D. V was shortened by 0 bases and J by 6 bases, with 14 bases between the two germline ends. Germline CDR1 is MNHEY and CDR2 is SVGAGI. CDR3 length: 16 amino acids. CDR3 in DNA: TGTGCCAGCAGTTACTCGAAATTCGCAGTCCCCGGGGAGCTGTTTTTT. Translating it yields CASSYSKFAVPGELFF.

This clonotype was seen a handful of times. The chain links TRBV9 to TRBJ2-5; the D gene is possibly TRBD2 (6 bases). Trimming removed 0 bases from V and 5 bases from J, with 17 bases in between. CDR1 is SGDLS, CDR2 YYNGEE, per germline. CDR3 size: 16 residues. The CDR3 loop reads CASSVAGLLSGETQYF. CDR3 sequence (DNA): TGTGCCAGCAGCGTAGCAGGACTCCTAAGCGGGGAGACCCAGTACTTC.

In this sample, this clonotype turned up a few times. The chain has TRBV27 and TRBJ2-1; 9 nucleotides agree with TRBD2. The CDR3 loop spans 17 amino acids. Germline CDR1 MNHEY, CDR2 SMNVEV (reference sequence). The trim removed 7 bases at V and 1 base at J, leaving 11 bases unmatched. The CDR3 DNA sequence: TGTGCCAGCACTACCGCGACTAGCGGCCTTTCCTACAATGAGCAGTTCTTC. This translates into CASTTATSGLSYNEQFF.

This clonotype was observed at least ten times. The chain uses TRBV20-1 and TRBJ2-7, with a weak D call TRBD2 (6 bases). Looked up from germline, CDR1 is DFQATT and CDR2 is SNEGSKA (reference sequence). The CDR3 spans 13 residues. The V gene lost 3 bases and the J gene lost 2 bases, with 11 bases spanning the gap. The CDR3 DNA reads TGCAGTGCTAGTTGGGTAGCGGCCTACGAGCAGTACTTC. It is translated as CSASWVAAYEQYF.

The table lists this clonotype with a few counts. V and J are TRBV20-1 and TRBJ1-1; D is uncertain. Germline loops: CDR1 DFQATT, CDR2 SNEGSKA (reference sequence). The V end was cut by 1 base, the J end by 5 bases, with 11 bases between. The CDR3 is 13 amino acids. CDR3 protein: CSARGSGITEAFF. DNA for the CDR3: TGCAGTGCTAGAGGGAGCGGAATTACTGAAGCTTTCTTT.

CDR3: CASSYSRQGGDYGYTF. CDR3 bases: TGTGCCAGCAGTTACTCTCGGCAGGGTGGTGACTATGGCTACACCTTC. The chain joins TRBV6-5 to TRBJ1-2; tentatively, D is TRBD1 (5 bases). CDR1 and CDR2 from the germline V gene are MNHEY and SVGAGI. V was trimmed by 0 bases and J by 3 bases, leaving 14 bases between them. The CDR3 length is 16 residues.

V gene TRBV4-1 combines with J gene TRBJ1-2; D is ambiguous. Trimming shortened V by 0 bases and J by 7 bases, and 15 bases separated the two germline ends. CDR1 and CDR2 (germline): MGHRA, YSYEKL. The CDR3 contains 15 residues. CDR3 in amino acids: CASSQEVAPIPGYTF. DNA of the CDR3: TGCGCCAGCAGCCAAGAGGTAGCTCCCATACCTGGCTACACCTTC.

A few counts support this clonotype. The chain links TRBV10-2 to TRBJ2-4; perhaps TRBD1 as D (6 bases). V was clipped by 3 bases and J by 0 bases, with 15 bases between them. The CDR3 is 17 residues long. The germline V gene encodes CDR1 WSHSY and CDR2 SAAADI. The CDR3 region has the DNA TGCGCCAGCAGTGACTGGACAGTAAATCTAGCCAAAAACATTCAGTACTTC. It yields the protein CASSDWTVNLAKNIQYF.

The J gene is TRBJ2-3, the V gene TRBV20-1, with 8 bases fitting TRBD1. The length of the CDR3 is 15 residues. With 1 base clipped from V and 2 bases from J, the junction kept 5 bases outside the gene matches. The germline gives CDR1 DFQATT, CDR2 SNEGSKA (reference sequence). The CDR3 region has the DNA TGCAGTGCTAGAGGGGGACAGGACCCCACAGATACGCAGTATTTT. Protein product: CSARGGQDPTDTQYF.

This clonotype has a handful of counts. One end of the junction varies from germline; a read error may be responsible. The CDR3 protein is CAISERGRMDRDEQFF. The CDR3 DNA reads as TGTGCCATCAGTGAGAGGGGAAGGATGGACAGGGATGAACAGTTCTTC. The rearrangement links TRBV10-3 to TRBJ2-1; 8 bases line up with TRBD1. Germline lookup yields CDR1 ENHRY and CDR2 SYGVKD. The CDR3 is 16 residues long.

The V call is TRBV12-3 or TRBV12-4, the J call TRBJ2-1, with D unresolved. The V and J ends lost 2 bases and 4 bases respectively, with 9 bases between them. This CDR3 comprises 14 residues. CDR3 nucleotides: TGTGCCAGCAGTTTATTCCGCGCGTACAATGAGCAGTTCTTC. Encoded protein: CASSLFRAYNEQFF.

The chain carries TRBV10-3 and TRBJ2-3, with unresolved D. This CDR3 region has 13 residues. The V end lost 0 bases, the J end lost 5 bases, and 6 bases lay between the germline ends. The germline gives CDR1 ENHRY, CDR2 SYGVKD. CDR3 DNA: TGTGCCATCAGTGAGTCATCCGTAGATACGCAGTATTTT. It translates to CAISESSVDTQYF.

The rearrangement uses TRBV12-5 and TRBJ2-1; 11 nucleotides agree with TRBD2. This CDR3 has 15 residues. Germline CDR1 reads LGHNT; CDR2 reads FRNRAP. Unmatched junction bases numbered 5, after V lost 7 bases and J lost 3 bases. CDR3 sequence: CASAQGLADYNEQFF. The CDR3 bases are TGTGCTAGTGCCCAGGGACTAGCGGACTACAATGAGCAGTTCTTC.

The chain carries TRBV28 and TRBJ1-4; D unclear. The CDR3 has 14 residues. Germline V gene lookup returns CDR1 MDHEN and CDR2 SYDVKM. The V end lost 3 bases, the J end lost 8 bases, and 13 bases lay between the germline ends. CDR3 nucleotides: TGTGCCAGCAGTTTTTCCGGTGGGCGCGAAAAACTGTTTTTT. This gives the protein CASSFSGGREKLFF. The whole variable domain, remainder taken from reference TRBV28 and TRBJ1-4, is DVKVTQSSRYLVKRTGEKVFLECVQDMDHENMFWYRQDPGLGLRLIYFSYDVKMKEKGDIPEGYSVSREKKERFSLILESASTNQTSMYLCASSFSGGREKLFFGSGTQLSVL.

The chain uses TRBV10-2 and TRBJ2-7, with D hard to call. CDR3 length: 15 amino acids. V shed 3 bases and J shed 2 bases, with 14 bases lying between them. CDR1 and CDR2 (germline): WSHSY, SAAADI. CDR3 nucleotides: TGCGCCAGCAGTGACAGGTCAGGCGGCACCTACGAGCAGTACTTC. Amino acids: CASSDRSGGTYEQYF.

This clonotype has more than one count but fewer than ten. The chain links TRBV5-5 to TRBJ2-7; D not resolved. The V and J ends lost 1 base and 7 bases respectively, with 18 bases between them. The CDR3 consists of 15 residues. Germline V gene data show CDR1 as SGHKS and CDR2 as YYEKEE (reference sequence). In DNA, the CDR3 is TGTGCCAGCAGCTTGTTGGGTATCGGGCTTGAGGAGCAGTACTTC. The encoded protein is CASSLLGIGLEEQYF.

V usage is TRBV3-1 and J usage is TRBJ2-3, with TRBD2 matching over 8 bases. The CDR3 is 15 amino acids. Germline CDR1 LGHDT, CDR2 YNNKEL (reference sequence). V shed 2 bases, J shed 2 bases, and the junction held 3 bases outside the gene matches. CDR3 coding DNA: TGTGCCAGCAGCCAACGCGGGGGGATCACAGATACGCAGTATTTT. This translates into CASSQRGGITDTQYF.

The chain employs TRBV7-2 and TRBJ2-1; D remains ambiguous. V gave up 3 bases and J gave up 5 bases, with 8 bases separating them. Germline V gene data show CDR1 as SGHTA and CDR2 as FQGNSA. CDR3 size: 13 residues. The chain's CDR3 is CASSFRANNEQFF. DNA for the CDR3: TGTGCCAGCAGCTTTCGGGCCAACAATGAGCAGTTCTTC.